The rows below give T cell receptor beta chains drawn from one sample of a study of blood T cells in healthy people across ages. TCRdb reprocessed the 5' RACE reads with MiXCR, giving one entry per CDR3 protein. The sample lists 1.6 million or so distinct CDR3 sequences, roughly 32% occurring once. Sequenced material: blood. These receptors originate from a young woman in good health. Each CDR3 is given with its conserved first and last residue. D genes are given only for firm matches. The listing skips clone size in some rows; elsewhere it reads once, few, many or a size class.

v_call,j_call,d_call,clone_size,cdr3_nt,cdr3_aa
TRBV3-1,TRBJ2-5,NA,NA,TGTGCCAGCAGCCAAGAACGACTATTTCCGGACGAGACCCAGTACTTC,CASSQERLFPDETQYF
TRBV4-1,TRBJ2-1,NA,NA,TGCGCCAGCAGTCAACAAGGCTCCGTCAATGAGCAGTTCTTC,CASSQQGSVNEQFF
TRBV28,TRBJ2-3,TRBD2,NA,TGTGCCAGCGAAAACTCGGGACTAGCGGGAGGCACAGATACGCAGTATTTT,CASENSGLAGGTDTQYF
TRBV13,TRBJ2-7,TRBD2,few,TGTGCCAGCAGCCCGGGACTAGCGGCCCATTACGAGCAGTACTTC,CASSPGLAAHYEQYF
TRBV6-6,TRBJ2-6,TRBD2,few,TGTGCCAGCAGCCCCTGGGAGGGTTCTGGGGCCAACGTCCTGACTTTC,CASSPWEGSGANVLTF
TRBV10-3,TRBJ2-5,NA,NA,TGTGCCGTAGGTGGGGAGACCCAGTACTTC,CAVGGETQYF
TRBV10-3,TRBJ1-2,NA,NA,TGTGCCATCAGTGAGGGCAGGGTTGACTATGGCTACACCTTC,CAISEGRVDYGYTF
TRBV14,TRBJ1-1,TRBD1,NA,TGTGCCAGCAGCCGGAGGGACAGCAAAAGCACTGAAGCTTTCTTT,CASSRRDSKSTEAFF
TRBV6-1,TRBJ1-2,NA,NA,TGTGCCAGCAGAGAATCCACAGGGTCTGGCTACACCTTC,CASRESTGSGYTF
TRBV20-1,TRBJ2-1,NA,NA,TGCAGTGCTACTAACCCCAGGGGTGGTGAGCAGTTCTTC,CSATNPRGGEQFF
TRBV7-9,TRBJ2-1,TRBD2,few,TGTGCCAGCAGCGATGCTGGCGGGGGTCCCTACAATGAGCAGTTCTTC,CASSDAGGGPYNEQFF
TRBV7-2,TRBJ1-4,NA,few,TGTGCCAGCAGCTTAATGACAGATGGTGAAAAACTGTTTTTT,CASSLMTDGEKLFF
TRBV4-1,TRBJ2-5,NA,NA,TGCGCCAGCAGCCAAATAGGGACTTGGCAAGAGACCCAGTACTTC,CASSQIGTWQETQYF
TRBV23-1,TRBJ2-7,NA,NA,TGCGCCGGCCGCTCCCAAGAGTACGAGCAGTACTTC,CAGRSQEYEQYF
TRBV6-1,TRBJ1-2,NA,NA,TGTGCCAGCGCCGTGAGGCAGTTAGACTATGGCTACACCTTC,CASAVRQLDYGYTF
TRBV2,TRBJ2-7,TRBD2,NA,TGTGCCAGCAGAGCCCCAGGACTAGCGGGGATCTCCTACGAGCAGTACTTC,CASRAPGLAGISYEQYF
TRBV20-1,TRBJ2-4,NA,NA,TGCAGTGCCGCGCTAGCCAAAAACATTCAGTACTTC,CSAALAKNIQYF
TRBV5-1,TRBJ1-1,NA,few,TGCGCCAGCAGGTTTGCCGACGGGACTAAGAACGCTGAAGCTTTCTTT,CASRFADGTKNAEAFF
TRBV7-8,TRBJ2-5,NA,many,TGTGCCAGCAGCCTTAGCGGAGTCCAAGAGACCCAGTACTTC,CASSLSGVQETQYF
TRBV4-1,TRBJ2-3,TRBD1,NA,TGCGCCAGCAACCAAGAGGCCGGTCGGGGACAGGGGGCGTATACGCAGTATTTT,CASNQEAGRGQGAYTQYF
TRBV27,TRBJ1-1,NA,NA,TGTGCCAGCAGTAAACCGAACACTGAAGCTTTCTTT,CASSKPNTEAFF
TRBV4-1,TRBJ1-2,TRBD1,few,TGCGCCAGCAGCCTAGACAGGGTTGAGGGCTACACCTTC,CASSLDRVEGYTF
TRBV20-1,TRBJ1-2,TRBD1,NA,TGCAGTGCTAGACCGGGACAGGCGTATGGCTACACCTTC,CSARPGQAYGYTF
TRBV20-1,TRBJ2-7,TRBD2,many,TGCAGTGCCGGGACTAGCGTTGACGAGCAGTACTTC,CSAGTSVDEQYF
TRBV6-1,TRBJ1-5,NA,few,TGTGCCAGCAGTGAAGTCCCGGGACAACAGCCCCAGCATTTT,CASSEVPGQQPQHF
TRBV28,TRBJ2-7,TRBD2,NA,TGTGCCAGCAGTATTTCAGCGGGAGTGGGGGCTTGGTACGAGCAGTACTTC,CASSISAGVGAWYEQYF
TRBV4-2,TRBJ2-7,NA,many,TGTGCCAGCAGCCAAGATAAGGGTTCCTACGAGCAGTACTTC,CASSQDKGSYEQYF
TRBV12-3/TRBV12-4,TRBJ1-3,NA,NA,TGTGCCAGCAGTAATTGGGCTGGAAACACCATATATTTT,CASSNWAGNTIYF
TRBV7-2,TRBJ1-5,NA,NA,TGTGCCAGCAGCCCGAACAGGGTGTCCAATCAGCCCCAGCATTTT,CASSPNRVSNQPQHF
TRBV27,TRBJ2-7,TRBD2,few,TGTGCCAGCAGTCCCGGGACTAGCGGTGTTATGGAGCAGTACTTC,CASSPGTSGVMEQYF
TRBV7-3,TRBJ1-1,NA,few,TGTGCCAGCAGCTTTGTTTATACTGAAGCTTTCTTT,CASSFVYTEAFF
TRBV9,TRBJ1-2,TRBD1,many,TGTGCCAGCAGCGCGGGACAGGTGAACTATGGCTACACCTTC,CASSAGQVNYGYTF
TRBV13,TRBJ2-3,NA,NA,TGTGCCAGCAGCTTAAGCGTGTGGGGAGGGGGACCACAGAATACGCAGTATTTT,CASSLSVWGGGPQNTQYF
TRBV6-2/TRBV6-3,TRBJ1-1,NA,few,TGTGCCAGCAGCGGTCAACGTGCCGGAGCTTTCTTT,CASSGQRAGAFF
TRBV29-1,TRBJ1-2,NA,many,TGCAGCGTTGATAGGGGTTATGGCTACACCTTC,CSVDRGYGYTF
TRBV4-2,TRBJ1-1,NA,few,TGTGCCAGCAGCGGGGTCCGTGAAGCTTTCTTT,CASSGVREAFF
TRBV29-1,TRBJ1-5,TRBD1,few,TGCAGCGTAGGGACAGGGAACGATCAGCCCCAGCATTTT,CSVGTGNDQPQHF
TRBV28,TRBJ1-4,NA,NA,TGTGCCGGCAGCCCCCGGGTCCCGAATGGAAAACTGTTTTTT,CAGSPRVPNGKLFF
TRBV20-1,TRBJ2-3,NA,few,TGCAGTGCTAGAGGAGACAGGCTCCCGGGTTGGGATACGCAGTATTTT,CSARGDRLPGWDTQYF
TRBV7-9,TRBJ2-1,TRBD2,NA,TGTGCCAGCAGCTTAGGTGGTAGCGGGAAGAACAATGAGCAGTTCTTC,CASSLGGSGKNNEQFF
TRBV2,TRBJ2-6,TRBD1,few,TGTGCCAGCAGTGCCCTACAGGGGGCATTAATTGGGGCCAACGTCCTGACTTTC,CASSALQGALIGANVLTF
TRBV30,TRBJ1-2,TRBD1,few,TGTGCCTGGAGTGTACAGGGGATGTCTAACTATGGCTACACCTTC,CAWSVQGMSNYGYTF
TRBV29-1,TRBJ1-4,TRBD1,NA,TGCAGCGCGGGGACAGGGGATGAAAAACTGTTTTTT,CSAGTGDEKLFF
TRBV7-8,TRBJ2-7,NA,NA,TGTGCCAGCAGTTTAGGGGGGGGACACTACTACGAGCAGTACTTC,CASSLGGGHYYEQYF
TRBV5-8,TRBJ2-3,NA,few,TGTGCCAGCAGCTTTCGGGTTTGGGACACCTCCTCGGGGCAGTATTTT,CASSFRVWDTSSGQYF
TRBV12-3/TRBV12-4,TRBJ2-7,TRBD2,NA,TGTGCCAGCAAACCCGGGACTAGACTCTACGAGCAGTACTTC,CASKPGTRLYEQYF
TRBV5-1,TRBJ2-2,NA,NA,TGCGCCAGCAGCTTAAGGTTATCCGGGGAGCTGTTTTTT,CASSLRLSGELFF
TRBV11-2,TRBJ2-5,NA,NA,TGTGCCGGCAGCTCCATTACCTCGGCCGTGGGGACCCAGTACTTC,CAGSSITSAVGTQYF